Presented here are 21 T cell receptor beta chains from one specimen sequenced in a study of T cells in Graves' hyperthyroidism and ophthalmopathy. Researchers took RNA transcripts and amplified the TCR beta CDR3 regions from them. HTBI primers were employed in a first-round RT-PCR of the TCR CDR3. MiXCR, applied by TCRdb to the multiplex PCR reads, yields one record per CDR3 protein. The sample gives 250,000 to 300,000 distinct CDR3 sequences, approximately 19% of which show up once; about 35% is in the top ten. The sequenced sample was blood. The source is a man between 45 and 60 years old with Graves' ophthalmopathy.

This clonotype has ten or more counts. The rearrangement joins TRBV5-1 to TRBJ2-3; possibly TRBD2 for D (5 bases). This CDR3 comprises 16 residues. Germline V gene sequence: CDR1 SGHRS, CDR2 YFSETQ. Trimming cost V 0 bases and J 4 bases, with 15 bases left between them. The CDR3 DNA reads as TGCGCCAGCAGCTTGGGATCGGGAATGGCACCAGATACGCAGTATTTT. It is translated as CASSLGSGMAPDTQYF. Supplemented by reference TRBV5-1 and TRBJ2-3, the full variable domain reads KAGVTQTPRYLIKTRGQQVTLSCSPISGHRSVSWYQQTPGQGLQFLFEYFSETQRNKGNFPGRFSGRQFSNSRSEMNVSTLELGDSALYLCASSLGSGMAPDTQYFGPGTRLTVL.

This rearrangement joins TRBV5-1 to TRBJ2-1; 9 bases map to TRBD1. The V gene end was trimmed by 3 bases and the J gene end by 7 bases; junction bases not matched to a gene: 11. Germline lookup yields CDR1 SGHRS and CDR2 YFSETQ. There are 16 residues in the CDR3. For the CDR3, the DNA is TGCGCCAGCAGCTCACCCGGGACAGGGTTACTTAATGAGCAGTTCTTC. Protein: CASSSPGTGLLNEQFF.

The chain employs TRBV10-2 and TRBJ1-5; D not certain. The CDR3 contains 12 residues. The V gene's germline CDR1 is WSHSY and CDR2 SAAADI. V was clipped by 4 bases and J by 7 bases, with 8 bases between them. The CDR3 sequence: CASSAGEQPQHF. DNA for the CDR3: TGCGCCAGCAGTGCAGGTGAGCAGCCCCAGCATTTT.

This clonotype has ten or more counts. This chain links TRBV20-1 with TRBJ2-7, with a possible D match to TRBD1 (6 bases). The CDR3 runs to 15 residues. Germline values: CDR1 DFQATT, CDR2 SNEGSKA (reference sequence). V lost 4 bases, J lost 2 bases, and 18 bases lay in between. The CDR3 protein is CSAKRTQGSPYEQYF. As DNA, the CDR3 is TGCAGTGCTAAGCGGACACAGGGTAGCCCCTACGAGCAGTACTTC.

On this clonotype itself: Possible read error: a much larger clone is one base away. CDR3 in DNA: TGTGCCTGGAGTGCCAGCCTAGCGGGTGAGCGGTTCTTC. Translated, it gives CAWSASLAGERFF. The V call is TRBV30, the J call TRBJ2-1; 8 nucleotides line up with TRBD2. CDR1 and CDR2 (germline): GTSNPN, SVGIG (reference sequence). The CDR3 has 13 amino acids. Full variable domain (missing parts from reference TRBV30 and TRBJ2-1): SQTIHQWPATLVQPVGSPLSLECTVEGTSNPNLYWYRQAAGRGLQLLFYSVGIGQISSEVPQNLSASRPQDRQFILSSKKLLLSDSGFYLCAWSASLAGERFFGPGTRLTVL.

In its sample, this clonotype was seen many times. The chain links TRBV5-5 to TRBJ2-1; 10 positions match TRBD2. The V segment lost 3 bases and the J segment 10 bases; nucleotides outside the gene matches: 7. Germline V gene lookup returns CDR1 SGHKS and CDR2 YYEKEE (reference sequence). The CDR3 runs 14 residues. CDR3 DNA: TGTGCCAGCAGCTGGGGACTAGCGCTCGACGAGCAGTTCTTC. Its protein product is CASSWGLALDEQFF.

The sample holds a few counts of this clonotype. This chain connects TRBV18 to TRBJ1-5, with D possibly being TRBD1 (6 bases). This CDR3 contains 16 residues. The V end lost 3 bases, the J end lost 2 bases, and 14 bases lay between the germline ends. Germline V gene lookup returns CDR1 KGHSH and CDR2 LQKENI. The CDR3 sequence is CASSPSGAAGNQPQHF. The CDR3 DNA follows: TGTGCCAGCTCACCGTCGGGGGCTGCCGGCAATCAGCCCCAGCATTTT.

This clonotype was seen ten or more times. The chain joins TRBV7-2 to TRBJ2-4, with TRBD1 identical over 9 bases. The CDR3 loop spans 16 amino acids. V dropped 3 bases and J dropped 1; count of bases not matched to a gene: 4. Germline CDR1 SGHTA, CDR2 FQGNSA. CDR3 nucleotides: TGTGCCAGCAGCTTCGAACAGGGGGCCGCCAAAAACATTCAGTACTTC. Protein sequence: CASSFEQGAAKNIQYF.

The V gene is TRBV20-1, the J gene TRBJ1-6, with D possibly being TRBD1 (5 bases). This CDR3 is 16 amino acids long. CDR1 and CDR2 (germline): DFQATT, SNEGSKA (reference sequence). V lost 3 bases and J 2 bases, leaving 14 bases between the germline ends. Here the CDR3 DNA reads TGCAGTGCTAGGGGGGGGGGGGTCCCCTATAATTCACCCCTCCACTTT. Protein product: CSARGGGVPYNSPLHF.

The chain recombines TRBV6-1 with TRBJ2-7, with TRBD2 matching over 10 bases. Germline V CDR1 and CDR2: MNHNS, SASEGT. CDR3 length: 15 residues. This CDR3 reads CVSMMASGSFDEQYF. CDR3 in DNA: TGTGTCAGTATGATGGCTAGCGGGAGTTTCGACGAGCAGTACTTC.

This clonotype appeared many times. V and J are TRBV7-8 and TRBJ2-3; D is possibly TRBD1 or TRBD2 (5 bases each). The CDR3 sequence is 15 residues long. Trimming left V 3 bases short and J 2 bases short, with 12 bases between. Germline V CDR1 and CDR2: SGHVS, FQNEAQ. The chain's CDR3 is CASSFTGTNTDTQYF. The CDR3 nucleotides read TGTGCCAGCAGCTTTACGGGGACGAACACAGATACGCAGTATTTT. The entire variable domain, with the rest obtained from reference TRBV7-8 and TRBJ2-3, is as follows: GAGVSQSPRYKVAKRGQDVALRCDPISGHVSLFWYQQALGQGPEFLTYFQNEAQLDKSGLPSDRFFAERPEGSVSTLKIQRTQQEDSAVYLCASSFTGTNTDTQYFGPGTRLTVL.

This clonotype was seen many times. J is TRBJ2-1 and V is TRBV7-9; 9 bases match TRBD2. This CDR3 is built from 15 residues. In germline, CDR1 is SEHNR, CDR2 FQNEAQ (reference sequence). Germline trimming cut 2 bases from V and 5 bases from J; bases unmatched to any gene: 4. CDR3 sequence: CASSLIAGVDNEQFF. In DNA, the CDR3 is TGTGCCAGCAGCTTAATAGCGGGAGTTGACAATGAGCAGTTCTTC.

This clonotype was detected ten times or more. The gene calls are TRBV2 and TRBJ2-5, with 14 nucleotides matching TRBD2. The CDR3 has 16 residues. Germline CDR1 and CDR2: SNHLY and FYNNEI. The ends lost 6 bases at V and 5 bases at J; junction bases unmatched: 8. CDR3 nucleotides: TGTGCCAGCAGCGGGACTAGCGGGAGCAGGGGGGAGACCCAGTACTTC. Residues: CASSGTSGSRGETQYF.

The CDR3 reads CASSRGLGSAEQYF. The CDR3 bases are TGCGCCAGCAGCCGGGGGTTAGGATCGGCCGAGCAGTACTTC. The chain couples TRBV4-1 to TRBJ2-7; D may correspond to TRBD1 or TRBD2 (5 bases each). Per germline, CDR1 MGHRA and CDR2 YSYEKL. V was cut by 4 bases and J by 6 bases, with 16 bases left in between. The CDR3 extends over 14 amino acids.

This clonotype appeared a few times. The chain carries TRBV20-1 and TRBJ2-4; TRBD1 matches 10 bases. V lost 5 bases to trimming and J lost 8 bases; unmatched junction nucleotides: 3. The CDR3 is 12 amino acids. CDR1 DFQATT and CDR2 SNEGSKA come from the germline V gene (reference sequence). The CDR3, as DNA: TGCAGTGCTGGACAGGGGGGAGACATTCAGTACTTC. Protein sequence: CSAGQGGDIQYF.

This clonotype appeared many times. The chain combines TRBV28 with TRBJ1-5, with TRBD1 matching 8 bases. Per germline, CDR1 MDHEN and CDR2 SYDVKM. Trimming removed 5 bases from V and 2 bases from J; junction bases left unmatched: 5. This CDR3 region has 15 residues. The CDR3 here is CASSVTTGGNQPQHF. The DNA for the CDR3 is TGTGCCAGCAGTGTTACGACAGGGGGCAATCAGCCCCAGCATTTT.

This clonotype was seen only a few times. The chain is built from TRBV4-1 and TRBJ2-7, with 8 bases matching TRBD2. Germline V gives CDR1 MGHRA, CDR2 YSYEKL. This CDR3 contains 15 residues. Germline trimming cut 4 bases from V and 0 bases from J; bases unmatched to any gene: 5. The CDR3 DNA sequence: TGCGCCAGCAGCCCGACACTAGCGGACTCCTACGAGCAGTACTTC. This codes for CASSPTLADSYEQYF.

The chain joins TRBV5-1 to TRBJ2-7; possibly TRBD2 for D (8 bases). Germline values: CDR1 SGHRS, CDR2 YFSETQ. The ends were cut back, 4 bases at V and 2 bases at J, with 16 bases in the middle. The CDR3 has 15 amino acids. The CDR3 spells CASSGTRGGPYEQYF. Here the CDR3 DNA reads TGCGCCAGCAGCGGGACTAGAGGGGGCCCCTACGAGCAGTACTTC.

This clonotype was counted many times. The rearrangement joins TRBV7-8 to TRBJ2-1; 8 positions agree with TRBD2. The V and J ends lost 2 bases and 4 bases, in that order; junction bases with no gene match: 4. The germline gives CDR1 SGHVS, CDR2 FQNEAQ. The CDR3 extends over 15 amino acids. Here the CDR3 reads CASSLTAGVYNEQFF. In DNA, the CDR3 is TGTGCCAGCAGCTTAACAGCGGGAGTGTACAATGAGCAGTTCTTC.

To note about this clonotype: The junction departs from the called germline gene at one end, perhaps through a read error. V usage is TRBV19 and J usage is TRBJ2-6, with 13 bases aligning to TRBD2. Germline V gene lookup returns CDR1 LNHDA and CDR2 SQIVND (reference sequence). The CDR3 length is 20 residues. In DNA form, the CDR3 reads TGTGCCAGTAGTACCGCCCAGGGACTAGCGGGAATCTCTGGGGCCAACGCCCTGACTTTC. Its protein product is CASSTAQGLAGISGANALTF.

The V gene is TRBV28, the J gene TRBJ2-3, with 10 bases identical to TRBD2. The CDR3 contains 15 residues. The germline V gene has CDR1 MDHEN and CDR2 SYDVKM. V lost 4 bases and J lost 6; bases outside the gene matches: 7. The CDR3 is CASSSGTSAYDTQYF. CDR3 bases: TGTGCCAGCAGTTCCGGGACTAGCGCATACGATACGCAGTATTTT.